The subject of this entry is one TCR beta chain. The record originates from a study of blood T cell repertoires in COVID-19. The germline CDR1 and CDR2 sequences are LNHDA and SQIVND (reference sequence). CDR3 length equals 13 residues. With 5 bases removed from V and 2 bases from J, the gap between germline ends came to 10 bases. TCRdb's table, derived via immunoSEQ multiplex PCR, lists solely in-frame clones and lacks some. The sample records roughly 220,000 clones, around 86% being singletons. V gene TRBV19 combines with J gene TRBJ2-7; a possible D gene is TRBD2 (6 bases). Sample: peripheral blood. The sequence came from a man in his sixties with acute or convalescent COVID-19. This chain's CDR3 is CASSLEGTYEQYF. The CDR3 DNA reads TGTGCCAGTAGTCTGGAGGGAACCTACGAGCAGTACTTC.